This T cell receptor (beta chain) was identified during a study of STAT5B mutations in CD4+ large granular lymphocyte leukemia. Study-wide points: Top patient clones used TRBV06 genes more often: 8/27 versus 2/35 in controls.

Produced via immunoSEQ multiplex PCR; TCRdb's table is partial and in-frame only. The sample holds 25,000 to 35,000 clones, around 90% seen once. The CDR3 spans 15 residues. CDR1 and CDR2 (germline): MNHNY, SVGAGI (reference sequence). V was pared by 4 bases and J by 2 bases, with 6 bases of the junction left unmatched. Note on this clone: Its antigen is as yet unknown.

V usage is TRBV6-6 and J usage is TRBJ2-5; TRBD2 matches 8 bases. This clonotype was obtained from a human donor in good health. Sequenced sample: CD4+ T cells from blood buffy coats. For the CDR3, the DNA is TGTGCCAGCAGTTGGCCGGGAGGGCGGCAAGAGACCCAGTACTTC. As protein: CASSWPGGRQETQYF.